The next 10 T cell receptor beta chains were all read from a single sample in a study of cytotoxic CD8 clonotypes in ibrutinib-treated CLL. Generated by immunoSEQ multiplex PCR, the TCRdb table keeps only in-frame clones and is missing some. The data contain a few hundred thousand clones, almost 80% of them singletons. Source: PBMCs, taken before ibrutinib treatment. The receptors derive from a human donor with chronic lymphocytic leukemia.

The rearrangement links TRBV15 to TRBJ1-2; D gene unclear. CDR1 and CDR2 (germline): LNHNV, YYDKDF (reference sequence). This CDR3 region has 15 residues. Trimming left V 5 bases short and J 4 bases short, with 17 bases between. The CDR3 sequence is CATSSDRSWGYGYTF. CDR3 DNA sequence: TGTGCCACCAGCTCTGACCGTAGTTGGGGCTATGGCTACACCTTC.

The CDR3 loop is CASSSAGRGYTF. The CDR3 DNA reads TGTGCCAGCAGCTCCGCAGGCCGGGGCTACACCTTC. This rearrangement joins TRBV7-9 to TRBJ1-2; D unclear. V dropped 4 bases and J dropped 8 bases, with 11 bases sitting between them. The V gene's germline CDR1 is SEHNR and CDR2 FQNEAQ (reference sequence). This CDR3 comprises 12 residues.

This clone has just a few counts. The V and J genes are TRBV5-1 and TRBJ2-1; no firm D call. There are 12 residues in the CDR3. Germline V gene sequence: CDR1 SGHRS, CDR2 YFSETQ. V was trimmed by 4 bases and J by 5 bases, leaving 7 bases between them. The CDR3 nucleotides are TGCGCCAGCAGCCTGGAAAACAATGAGCAGTTCTTC. It yields the protein CASSLENNEQFF.

J is TRBJ2-2 and V is TRBV27, with TRBD2 matching 7 bases. Per germline, CDR1 MNHEY and CDR2 SMNVEV (reference sequence). The CDR3 totals 16 residues. J lost 2 bases, V lost 2 bases, and 5 bases had no gene match. In DNA form, the CDR3 reads TGTGCCAGCAGTTTAGGCCCGGGACTAAACACCGGGGAGCTGTTTTTT. Protein product: CASSLGPGLNTGELFF.

V and J are TRBV28 and TRBJ1-4, with D uncertain. CDR3 length equals 15 residues. Germline values: CDR1 MDHEN, CDR2 SYDVKM. Trimming pared 2 bases from V and 8 bases from J, leaving 15 bases between. This CDR3 reads CASSLQTPVPEKLFF. CDR3 DNA: TGTGCCAGCAGTTTACAGACCCCCGTCCCCGAAAAACTGTTTTTT. Complete variable domain (other parts from reference TRBV28 and TRBJ1-4): DVKVTQSSRYLVKRTGEKVFLECVQDMDHENMFWYRQDPGLGLRLIYFSYDVKMKEKGDIPEGYSVSREKKERFSLILESASTNQTSMYLCASSLQTPVPEKLFFGSGTQLSVL.

V usage is TRBV27 and J usage is TRBJ1-1; D is perhaps TRBD1 (6 bases). The CDR3 is 15 amino acids. Germline V lookup: CDR1 MNHEY, CDR2 SMNVEV (reference sequence). The V gene lost 5 bases and the J gene lost 13 bases, with 26 bases spanning the gap. The CDR3 DNA is TGTGCCAGCAGTCTTCCACGGGACATCCGGAAAGTAGTTTTCTTT. It specifies CASSLPRDIRKVVFF.

J is TRBJ2-2 and V is TRBV7-6, with 7 bases lining up with TRBD1. V lost 0 bases and J lost 7; bases outside the gene matches: 8. The CDR3 has 16 amino acids. CDR1 is SGHVS and CDR2 is FNYEAQ in the germline V gene. CDR3 sequence reads: CASSLALFRGSGELFF. DNA of the CDR3: TGTGCCAGCAGCTTAGCGTTGTTCAGGGGGAGCGGGGAGCTGTTTTTT.

The chain combines TRBV30 with TRBJ2-7, with D possibly matching TRBD1 (6 bases). The CDR3 sequence is 14 residues long. Germline V gene lookup returns CDR1 GTSNPN and CDR2 SVGIG (reference sequence). Trimming pared 0 bases from V and 3 bases from J, leaving 12 bases between. CDR3 coding DNA: TGTGCCTGGAGTGTGGGCAGGGGTGTCTACGAGCAGTACTTC. Translating it yields CAWSVGRGVYEQYF.

The rearrangement uses TRBV6-5 and TRBJ2-5; tentatively, D is TRBD2 (7 bases). CDR3 length equals 16 residues. V lost 2 bases and J 5 bases, leaving 18 bases between the germline ends. Germline CDR1 MNHEY, CDR2 SVGAGI. The CDR3 region is CASSYTPGGGGETQYF. Written as DNA, the CDR3 is TGTGCCAGCAGTTACACCCCGGGGGGCGGTGGGGAGACCCAGTACTTC.

The chain combines TRBV5-6 with TRBJ2-7, with D uncertain. Germline V lookup: CDR1 SGHDT, CDR2 YYEEEE. The CDR3 is 14 residues long. V lost 1 base and J 0 bases, leaving 8 bases between the germline ends. CDR3 DNA: TGTGCCAGCAGCTTGTGGCAGTCCTCCTACGAGCAGTACTTC. This translates into CASSLWQSSYEQYF.